This is a list of T cell receptor beta chains from one sample in a study of T cell repertoires in cytomegalovirus infection. Their recognized antigens are unknown. TCRdb re-called the reads through MiXCR, storing one row per CDR3 protein. The data show about 71,000 distinct CDR3 sequences, roughly 20% seen once. Sequenced here: CD8+ T cells from cultured PBMCs, sampled from culture after CMV antigen stimulation. These receptors were collected from a human donor in good health (CMV status not recorded). Some clones in this sample may be carry-over from other donors' samples. The CDR3 runs from the conserved cysteine through the conserved F or W.

v_call	j_call	cdr3_aa
TRBV7-4	TRBJ2-1	CASSLGDEQFF
TRBV4-1	TRBJ1-5	CASSQDWDQPQHF
TRBV6-1	TRBJ1-4	CASNPNGAVNEKLFF
TRBV7-8	TRBJ2-1	CASSLATGGSYYNEQFF
TRBV24-1	TRBJ2-1	CATSDLSTNEQFF
TRBV4-1	TRBJ2-1	CASSQRAGQGFNNEQFF
TRBV27	TRBJ1-1	CASSPTSLNTEAFF
TRBV6-1	TRBJ2-4	CASSEIDIQYF
TRBV12-3/TRBV12-4	TRBJ2-3	CASSLTFMVDTQYF
TRBV7-2	TRBJ2-1	CASSSLGGSYNEQFF
TRBV5-4	TRBJ2-1	CASSLESGVGNFF
TRBV4-1	TRBJ2-7	CASSQSRTGVSYEQYF
TRBV5-6	TRBJ1-5	CASSLLAGQPQHF
TRBV6-5	TRBJ1-1	CASSFLPTGNTEAFF
TRBV30	TRBJ1-1	CAWSVRGWGMNTEAFF
TRBV28	TRBJ2-1	CASIYRIGHNEQFF
TRBV4-1	TRBJ1-5	CASSQGVSGLQPQHF
TRBV7-2	TRBJ1-1	CASSWTATGQGFEAFF
TRBV10-3	TRBJ2-3	CAIRASGGSTDTQYF
TRBV7-2	TRBJ2-3	CASSAEGDTRTDTQYF
TRBV12-3/TRBV12-4	TRBJ1-1	CASSYITPNTEAFF
TRBV10-3	TRBJ1-1	CATGQGASTEAFF
TRBV7-9	TRBJ2-5	CASSFPLGGDRGQETQYF
TRBV7-6	TRBJ1-1	CASSLATGGVNTEAFF
TRBV5-6	TRBJ1-2	CASSHGQGDYGYTF
TRBV7-8	TRBJ1-1	CASSFGGVNTEAFF
TRBV6-1	TRBJ2-7	CASSEQRGLPYEQYF
TRBV6-2/TRBV6-3	TRBJ2-1	CASSYTTKRGFNEQFF
TRBV12-3/TRBV12-4	TRBJ2-7	CASSFTGQALYEQYF
TRBV11-2	TRBJ2-1	CASSLFSGGQAGNEQFF
TRBV7-2	TRBJ1-3	CASSLEGGSGNTIYF
TRBV7-2	TRBJ1-2	CASSSQEQGPATRGYTF
TRBV6-2/TRBV6-3	TRBJ2-7	CASSSGGGPYEQYF
TRBV11-1	TRBJ2-7	CASSLVGNKYEQYF
TRBV5-5	TRBJ2-1	CASSLGQGEYNEQFF
TRBV6-1	TRBJ2-1	CASTIGGASEQFF
TRBV27	TRBJ2-7	CASSSPWDEQYF
TRBV19	TRBJ1-2	CASMGDGYTF
TRBV6-2/TRBV6-3	TRBJ2-1	CASSYSVERVSYNEQFF
TRBV6-5	TRBJ2-2	CASSYLGGAEAGELFF
TRBV6-2/TRBV6-3	TRBJ2-1	CASSYQEGSYNEQFF
TRBV7-9	TRBJ1-1	CASSQGLLEAFF
TRBV4-1	TRBJ2-7	CASSQGSKYEQYF
TRBV12-3/TRBV12-4	TRBJ1-1	CASSSTVATEAFF